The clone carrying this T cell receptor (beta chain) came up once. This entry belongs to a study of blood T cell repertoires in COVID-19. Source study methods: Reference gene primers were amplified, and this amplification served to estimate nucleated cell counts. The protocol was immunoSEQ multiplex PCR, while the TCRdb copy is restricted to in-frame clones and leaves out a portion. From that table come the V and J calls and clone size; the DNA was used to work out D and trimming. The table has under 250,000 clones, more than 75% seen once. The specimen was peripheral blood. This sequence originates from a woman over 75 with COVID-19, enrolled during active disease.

CDR3 nucleotides: TGTGCCAGTAGTTTTCAGCGGGGTACGCAGTATTTT. This gives the protein CASSFQRGTQYF. This chain uses TRBV19 with TRBJ2-3; 7 bases are a match to TRBD2. The V and J ends lost 5 bases and 8 bases, in that order; junction bases with no gene match: 4. The CDR3 is made up of 12 amino acids. Germline V gene lookup returns CDR1 LNHDA and CDR2 SQIVND (reference sequence).